Below, 3 T cell receptor beta chains from the same sample are listed, as sequenced in a study of blood T cell repertoires in COVID-19. TCRdb keeps only in-frame clones here, not all; method: immunoSEQ multiplex PCR. The sample yields 80,000 to 85,000 clones, about 84% seen once. Specimen: peripheral blood. These receptors were collected from a human donor in a cohort sampled during active COVID-19.

The chain links TRBV10-3 to TRBJ2-6; maybe TRBD2 (5 bases). The germline V and J ends were trimmed by 5 bases and 1 base, with 9 bases remaining between them. CDR1 ENHRY and CDR2 SYGVKD come from the germline V gene. The CDR3 length is 15 residues. The CDR3 spells CAISPGISGANVLTF. The CDR3 nucleotides are TGTGCCATCAGTCCGGGGATATCTGGGGCCAACGTCCTGACTTTC.

This clone was found a few times. The rearrangement links TRBV5-4 to TRBJ2-1, with 7 bases aligning to TRBD2. The V segment lost 3 bases and the J segment 5 bases; nucleotides outside the gene matches: 5. Germline assignment: CDR1 SGHNT and CDR2 YYREEE (reference sequence). CDR3 length: 14 amino acids. CDR3 sequence: CASSSGRGNNEQFF. CDR3 nucleotides: TGTGCCAGCAGCTCTGGGCGGGGGAACAATGAGCAGTTCTTC.

This clone was seen only a few times. The chain links TRBV5-6 to TRBJ2-3, with 7 bases fitting TRBD2. The J segment lost 0 bases and the V segment lost 4 bases, leaving 11 bases of the junction unmatched. CDR1 is SGHDT and CDR2 is YYEEEE in the germline V gene. This CDR3 is built from 17 residues. CDR3 in DNA: TGTGCCAGCAGCACATACATGAGGGGACTAAGCACAGATACGCAGTATTTT. Translating it yields CASSTYMRGLSTDTQYF.